The sequence of this TCR beta chain was determined in a study of blood T cells in healthy people across ages. Study outcomes and limitations: Naive CD4+ cell counts and diversity both ran higher in long-lived than in aged donors. As age increased, TCR beta diversity per million T cells fell in a roughly linear fashion.

The authors ran a second PCR of about 6 to 11 cycles using a sample-barcoded 5' primer and a J-beta primer mix. Every sample gave at least 2.5 million paired-end reads containing CDR3. MiXCR was run by TCRdb on the 5' RACE reads, yielding one entry per CDR3 protein. The data contain 1.5 million to 2 million distinct CDR3 sequences, 28% of them singletons. Note on this clonotype: The antigen is undetermined.

Per sample, at least 5 micrograms of total RNA were extracted. Per germline, CDR1 SEHNR and CDR2 FQNEAQ (reference sequence). With V trimmed by 2 bases and J by 1 base, 13 bases remained unmatched. This CDR3 has 18 amino acids. The clonotype was recovered from a woman in her twenties or thirties in good health. Specimen: blood. The chain is built from TRBV7-9 and TRBJ2-7; 8 nucleotides align to TRBD2. CDR3 loop: CASSLLPGGAGGSYEQYF. The CDR3, as DNA: TGTGCCAGCAGCTTACTTCCGGGTGGGGCGGGGGGATCCTACGAGCAGTACTTC.